This TCR beta chain was retrieved from a study of blood T cells in healthy people across ages. Primed by a sample-barcoded 5' primer and a J-beta primer mix, a second PCR proceeded for about 7 to 11 cycles. Each cDNA molecule was tagged by a template-switch adaptor that had 12 random nucleotides. TCRdb re-called the 5' RACE reads through MiXCR, storing one row per CDR3 protein. The sample lists some 1.1 million distinct CDR3 sequences; more than 30% were seen once. Germline loops: CDR1 LGHDT, CDR2 YNNKEL (reference sequence). The V gene end was trimmed by 1 base and the J gene end by 5 bases; junction bases not matched to a gene: 4. The CDR3 runs 15 residues. On this clonotype: Its antigen is unidentified.

Study-level points and caveats: The long-lived group displayed more naive CD4+ cells, plus higher diversity, than the aged donors did.

The specimen was blood. V and J are TRBV3-1 and TRBJ2-2; TRBD2 matches 7 bases. The TCR sequence derives from a man between 18 and 35 years old in good health. CDR3 sequence reads: CASSQVRLATGELFF. The CDR3 coding sequence is TGTGCCAGCAGCCAAGTGCGACTAGCAACCGGGGAGCTGTTTTTT.